This TCR beta chain is from a study of radiation and T cells in renal cell carcinoma. Study-level results: Pretreatment tumor biopsies were lacking, so baseline clonotypes are unknown. Top tumor clonotypes rose in blood 2 weeks post-radiation, then contracted.

Here immunoSEQ multiplex PCR was the method, and the copy in TCRdb shows in-frame clones only, minus some. The table has tens of thousands of clones, over 70% seen once. Time point given: blood 4 weeks post-SBRT, at nephrectomy. Treatment here: 15 Gy SBRT to primary tumor, nephrectomy 4 weeks later. Serial blood draws occurred at baseline and 2 and 4 weeks post-SBRT. Germline V CDR1 and CDR2: SEHNR, FQNEAQ (reference sequence). The CDR3 length is 16 residues. After removal of 5 bases from V and 6 bases from J, the junction contained 13 bases not matched to a gene. As regards this clone: Its antigen is currently unknown.

The sequence was obtained from a man in his 60s with renal cell carcinoma. The specimen was blood, collected from a patient whose treatment included radiotherapy and nephrectomy. The V gene is TRBV7-9, the J gene TRBJ2-1; TRBD2 matches at 7 bases. DNA of the CDR3: TGTGCCAGCAGCGGGGTTCGGGCGGGAGCTCTCAATGAGCAGTTCTTC. Translating it yields CASSGVRAGALNEQFF.